The present T cell receptor (beta chain) was sequenced within a study of TIL therapy for anti-PD-1-resistant metastatic lung cancer. At the level of the study: Tumor harvest preceded PD-1/PD-L1 blockade, followed by nivolumab treatment. Median tumor PD-L1 proportion score was under 7.5%. Study-wide results and caveats: After infusion, TIL clonotypes partly replaced peripheral T cells and declined over months.

CDR1 is SGHRS and CDR2 is YFSETQ in the germline V gene. The CDR3 runs 16 residues. V dropped 4 bases and J dropped 1; count of bases not matched to a gene: 10. Time point meaning: pre-treatment sample, taken before nivolumab and TIL therapy. Adults with stage 4 NSCLC were enrolled in a phase I trial. To note about this clone: What it recognizes is unknown.

Sequencing used immunoSEQ v3. Sequencing was performed with immunoSEQ multiplex PCR; in TCRdb, only in-frame clones are kept and a portion is missing. The data contain some 50,000 clones, around three quarters of them singletons. The TCR sequence derives from an older man with non-small cell lung cancer. The V call is TRBV5-1, the J call TRBJ2-7; 8 positions agree with TRBD2. The sample consisted of blood, taken at baseline. The CDR3 nucleotides read TGCGCCAGCAGCCCCTATATTACTAGCGGATCCTACGAGCAGTACTTC. Its translation is CASSPYITSGSYEQYF.